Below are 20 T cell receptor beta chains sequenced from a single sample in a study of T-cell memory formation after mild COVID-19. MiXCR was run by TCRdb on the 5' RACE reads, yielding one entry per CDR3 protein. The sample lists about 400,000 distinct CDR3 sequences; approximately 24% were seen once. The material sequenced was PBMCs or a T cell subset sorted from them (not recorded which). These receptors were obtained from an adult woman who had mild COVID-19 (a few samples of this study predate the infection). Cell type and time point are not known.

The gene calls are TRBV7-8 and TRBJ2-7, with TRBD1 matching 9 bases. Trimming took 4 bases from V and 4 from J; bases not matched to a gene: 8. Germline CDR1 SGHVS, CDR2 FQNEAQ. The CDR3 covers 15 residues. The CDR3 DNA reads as TGTGCCAGCAGCTCGCCCGACAGGGGGGATTACGAGCAGTACTTC. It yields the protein CASSSPDRGDYEQYF.

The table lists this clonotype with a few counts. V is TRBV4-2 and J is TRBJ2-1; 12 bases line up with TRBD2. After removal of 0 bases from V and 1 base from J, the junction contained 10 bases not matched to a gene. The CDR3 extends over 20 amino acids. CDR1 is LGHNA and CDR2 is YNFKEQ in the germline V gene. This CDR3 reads CASSQDWLAGGPGSYNEQFF. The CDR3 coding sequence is TGTGCCAGCAGCCAAGACTGGCTAGCGGGAGGGCCGGGGTCCTACAATGAGCAGTTCTTC.

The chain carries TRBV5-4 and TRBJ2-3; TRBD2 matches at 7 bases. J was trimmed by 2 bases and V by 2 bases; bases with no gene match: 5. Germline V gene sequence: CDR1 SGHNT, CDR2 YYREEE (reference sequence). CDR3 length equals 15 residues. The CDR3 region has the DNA TGTGCCAGCAGCTTTGGGCGGGACTACACAGATACGCAGTATTTT. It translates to CASSFGRDYTDTQYF.

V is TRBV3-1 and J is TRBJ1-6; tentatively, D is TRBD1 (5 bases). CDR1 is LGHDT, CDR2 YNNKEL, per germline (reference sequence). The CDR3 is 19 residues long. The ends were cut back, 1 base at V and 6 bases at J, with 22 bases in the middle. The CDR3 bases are TGTGCCAGCAGCCAAGGCGGGGGGGTCACCGGAAGCACTAATTCACCCCTCCACTTT. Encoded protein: CASSQGGGVTGSTNSPLHF.

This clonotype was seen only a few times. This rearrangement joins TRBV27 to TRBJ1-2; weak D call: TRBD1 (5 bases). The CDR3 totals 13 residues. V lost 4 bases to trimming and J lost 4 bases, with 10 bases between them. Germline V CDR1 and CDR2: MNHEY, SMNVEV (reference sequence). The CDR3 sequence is CASSWQGSYGYTF. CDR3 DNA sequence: TGTGCCAGCAGTTGGCAGGGATCCTATGGCTACACCTTC.

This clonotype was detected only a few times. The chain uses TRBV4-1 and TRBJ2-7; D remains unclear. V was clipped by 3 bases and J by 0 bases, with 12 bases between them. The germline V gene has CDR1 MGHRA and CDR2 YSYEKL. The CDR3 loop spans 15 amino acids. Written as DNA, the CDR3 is TGCGCCAGCAGCCACCCGACCCGGAGCTCCTACGAGCAGTACTTC. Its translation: CASSHPTRSSYEQYF.

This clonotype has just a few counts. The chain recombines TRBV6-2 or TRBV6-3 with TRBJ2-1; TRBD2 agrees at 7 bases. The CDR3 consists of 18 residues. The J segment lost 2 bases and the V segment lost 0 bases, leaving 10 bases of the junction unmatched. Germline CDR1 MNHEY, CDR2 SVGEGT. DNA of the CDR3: TGTGCCAGCAGTTACTCCCCCGTAGCGGGCCCAACCTACAATGAGCAGTTCTTC. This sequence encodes CASSYSPVAGPTYNEQFF.

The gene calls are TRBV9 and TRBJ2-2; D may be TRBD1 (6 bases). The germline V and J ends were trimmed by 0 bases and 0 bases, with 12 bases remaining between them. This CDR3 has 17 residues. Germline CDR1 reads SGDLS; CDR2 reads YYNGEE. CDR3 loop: CASSVVGPGANTGELFF. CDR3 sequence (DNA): TGTGCCAGCAGCGTAGTGGGTCCAGGGGCGAACACCGGGGAGCTGTTTTTT.

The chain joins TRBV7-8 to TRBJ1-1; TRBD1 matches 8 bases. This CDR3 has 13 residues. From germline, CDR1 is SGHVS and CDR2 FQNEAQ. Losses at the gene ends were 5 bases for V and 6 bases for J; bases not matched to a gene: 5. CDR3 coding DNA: TGTGCCAGCAGCCTCAGGGGGCCAGCTGAAGCTTTCTTT. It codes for CASSLRGPAEAFF.

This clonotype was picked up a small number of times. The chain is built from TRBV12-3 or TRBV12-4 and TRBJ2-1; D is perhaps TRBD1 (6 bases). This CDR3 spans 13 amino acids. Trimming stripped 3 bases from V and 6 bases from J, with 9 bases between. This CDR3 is CASSFARGNEQFF. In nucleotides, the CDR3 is TGTGCCAGCAGTTTTGCCAGGGGCAATGAGCAGTTCTTC.

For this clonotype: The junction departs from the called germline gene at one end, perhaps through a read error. The CDR3 nucleotides read TGTGCCAGCAGCTTAGGTGTCGAACGCCACTTT. Encoded protein: CASSLGVERHF. V usage is TRBV11-2 and J usage is TRBJ1-1; no clear D. The CDR3 spans 11 residues. Germline lookup yields CDR1 SGHAT and CDR2 FQNNGV. Together with reference TRBV11-2 and TRBJ1-1, the CDR3 gives the full variable domain: EAGVAQSPRYKIIEKRQSVAFWCNPISGHATLYWYQQILGQGPKLLIQFQNNGVVDDSQLPKDRFSAERLKGVDSTLKIQPAKLEDSAVYLCASSLGVERHFGQGTRLTVV.

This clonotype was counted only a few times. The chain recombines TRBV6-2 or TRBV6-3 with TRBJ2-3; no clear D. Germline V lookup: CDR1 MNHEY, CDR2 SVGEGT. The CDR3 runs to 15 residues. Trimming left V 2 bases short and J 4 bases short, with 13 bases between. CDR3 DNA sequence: TGTGCCAGCAGTTACGGATGGGGTTCCCCAGATACGCAGTATTTT. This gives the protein CASSYGWGSPDTQYF.

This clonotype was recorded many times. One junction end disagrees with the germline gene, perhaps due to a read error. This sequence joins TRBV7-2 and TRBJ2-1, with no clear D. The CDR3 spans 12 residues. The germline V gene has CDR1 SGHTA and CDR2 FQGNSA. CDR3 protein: CASRLDMNEQFF. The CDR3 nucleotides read TGTGCCAGCAGGTTAGATATGAATGAGCAGTTCTTC.

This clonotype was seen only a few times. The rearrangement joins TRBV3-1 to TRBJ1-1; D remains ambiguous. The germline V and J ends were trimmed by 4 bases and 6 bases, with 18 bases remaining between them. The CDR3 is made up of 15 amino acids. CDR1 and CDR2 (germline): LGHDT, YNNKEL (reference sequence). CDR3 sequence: CASSPPNQVFAEAFF. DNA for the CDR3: TGTGCCAGCAGCCCACCAAATCAGGTTTTCGCTGAAGCTTTCTTT.

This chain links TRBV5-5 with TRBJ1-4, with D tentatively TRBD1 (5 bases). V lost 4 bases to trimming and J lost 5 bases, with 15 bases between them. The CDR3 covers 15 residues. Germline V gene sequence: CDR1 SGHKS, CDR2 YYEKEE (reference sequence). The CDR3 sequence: CASSIRDGSNEKLFF. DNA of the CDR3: TGTGCCAGCAGCATCCGGGACGGCTCGAATGAAAAACTGTTTTTT.

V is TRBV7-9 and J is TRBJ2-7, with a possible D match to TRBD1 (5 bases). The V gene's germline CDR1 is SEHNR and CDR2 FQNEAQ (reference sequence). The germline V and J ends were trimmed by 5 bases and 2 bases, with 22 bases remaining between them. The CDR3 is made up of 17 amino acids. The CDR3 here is CASSRSPAGQGTYEQYF. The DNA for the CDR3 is TGTGCCAGCAGCCGTTCGCCCGCAGGACAAGGGACCTACGAGCAGTACTTC.

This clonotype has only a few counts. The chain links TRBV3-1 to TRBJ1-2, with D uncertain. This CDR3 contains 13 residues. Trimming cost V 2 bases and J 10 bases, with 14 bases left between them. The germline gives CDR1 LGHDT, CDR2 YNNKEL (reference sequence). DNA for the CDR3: TGTGCCAGCAGCCAAAGGATCTCGGATAACTACACCTTC. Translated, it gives CASSQRISDNYTF.

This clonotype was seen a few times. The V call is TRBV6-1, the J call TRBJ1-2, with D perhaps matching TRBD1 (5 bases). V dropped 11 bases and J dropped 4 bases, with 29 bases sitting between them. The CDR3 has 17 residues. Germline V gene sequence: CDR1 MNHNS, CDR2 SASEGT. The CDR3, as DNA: TGTGCCGGGAGGATGACAGCACGATCCGTCGGTTCCTATGGCTACACCTTC. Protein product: CAGRMTARSVGSYGYTF.

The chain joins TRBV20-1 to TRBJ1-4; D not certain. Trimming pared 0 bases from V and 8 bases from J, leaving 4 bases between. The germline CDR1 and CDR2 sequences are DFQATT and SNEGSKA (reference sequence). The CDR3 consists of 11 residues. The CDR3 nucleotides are TGCAGTGCTAGAGATGAGGAAAAACTGTTTTTT. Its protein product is CSARDEEKLFF.

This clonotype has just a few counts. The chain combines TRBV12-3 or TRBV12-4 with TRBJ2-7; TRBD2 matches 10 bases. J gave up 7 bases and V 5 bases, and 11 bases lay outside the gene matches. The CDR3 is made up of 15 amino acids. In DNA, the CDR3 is TGTGCCAGCAGTCTGGGACTAGCGCAGGGTGGGGAGCAGTACTTC. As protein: CASSLGLAQGGEQYF.